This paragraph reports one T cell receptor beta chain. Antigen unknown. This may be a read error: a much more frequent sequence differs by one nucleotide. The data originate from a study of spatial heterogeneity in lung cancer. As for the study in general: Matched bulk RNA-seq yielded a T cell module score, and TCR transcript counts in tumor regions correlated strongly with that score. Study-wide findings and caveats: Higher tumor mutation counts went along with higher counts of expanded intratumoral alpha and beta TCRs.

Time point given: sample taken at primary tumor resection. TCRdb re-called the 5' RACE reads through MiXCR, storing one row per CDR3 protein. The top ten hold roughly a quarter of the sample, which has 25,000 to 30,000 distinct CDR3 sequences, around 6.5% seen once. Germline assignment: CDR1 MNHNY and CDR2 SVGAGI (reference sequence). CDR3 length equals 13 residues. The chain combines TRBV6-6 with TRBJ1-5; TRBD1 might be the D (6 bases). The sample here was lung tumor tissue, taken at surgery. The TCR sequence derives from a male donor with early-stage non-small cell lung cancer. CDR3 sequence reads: CASGGTSNQPRHF. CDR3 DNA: TGTGCCAGCGGCGGGACAAGCAATCAGCCCCGGCATTTT.